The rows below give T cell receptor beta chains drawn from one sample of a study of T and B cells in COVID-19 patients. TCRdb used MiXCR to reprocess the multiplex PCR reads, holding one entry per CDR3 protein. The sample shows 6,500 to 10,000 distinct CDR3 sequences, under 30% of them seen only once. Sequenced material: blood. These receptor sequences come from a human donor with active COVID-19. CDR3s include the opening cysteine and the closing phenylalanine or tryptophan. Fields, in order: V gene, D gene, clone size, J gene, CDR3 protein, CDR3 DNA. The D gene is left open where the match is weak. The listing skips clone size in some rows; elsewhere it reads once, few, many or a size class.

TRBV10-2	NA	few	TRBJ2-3	CASSSWTMGDTQYF	TGCGCCAGCAGTTCCTGGACTATGGGAGATACGCAGTATTTT
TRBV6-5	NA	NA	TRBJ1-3	CASSYSPGVVDGNTIYF	TGTGCCAGCAGTTACTCCCCCGGGGTCGTAGACGGAAACACCATATATTTT
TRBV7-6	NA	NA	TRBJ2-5	CASRGRGETQYF	TGTGCCAGCCGGGGGCGAGGGGAGACCCAGTACTTC
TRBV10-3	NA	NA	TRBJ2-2	CAALGDGNTGELFF	TGTGCCGCCCTAGGGGACGGAAACACCGGGGAGCTGTTTTTT
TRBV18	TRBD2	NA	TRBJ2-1	CASSPNAGTSGGASLEQFF	TGTGCCAGCTCACCTAACGCCGGGACTAGCGGGGGGGCGTCGTTAGAGCAGTTCTTC
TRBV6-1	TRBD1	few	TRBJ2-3	CASSERQGVDRDTQYF	TGTGCCAGCAGTGAAAGACAGGGAGTTGATCGAGATACGCAGTATTTT
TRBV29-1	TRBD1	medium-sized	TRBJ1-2	CSAKPQGALHGYTF	TGCAGCGCCAAACCACAGGGGGCGCTTCATGGCTACACCTTC
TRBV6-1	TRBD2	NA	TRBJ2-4	CALRGAPKNIQYF	TGTGCCTTGCGGGGGGCTCCCAAAAACATTCAGTACTTC
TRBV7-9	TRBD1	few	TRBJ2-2	CASSLTGGASGELFF	TGTGCCAGCAGCTTAACAGGGGGCGCCTCCGGGGAGCTGTTTTTT
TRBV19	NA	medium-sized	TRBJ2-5	CASSGVNVWETQYF	TGTGCCAGTAGTGGAGTAAATGTTTGGGAGACCCAGTACTTC
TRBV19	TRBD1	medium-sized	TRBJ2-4	CASSTRTGAKNIQYF	TGTGCCAGTAGTACCCGGACAGGGGCAAAAAACATTCAGTACTTC
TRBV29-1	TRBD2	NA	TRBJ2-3	CSSGGGGVEDTQYF	TGCAGCTCCGGGGGGGGGGGCGTTGAAGATACGCAGTATTTT
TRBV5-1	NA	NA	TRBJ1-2	CASSSQGYGYTF	TGCGCCAGCAGCTCACAGGGTTATGGCTACACCTTC
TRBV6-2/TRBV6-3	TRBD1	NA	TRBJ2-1	CASSYSLHRGYSEQFF	TGTGCCAGCAGTTACTCGCTACACAGGGGGTACAGTGAGCAGTTCTTC
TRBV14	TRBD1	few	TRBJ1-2	CASSQVSYGQGIYGYTF	TGTGCCAGCAGCCAAGTTTCCTACGGACAGGGGATTTATGGCTACACCTTC
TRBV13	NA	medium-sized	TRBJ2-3	CASSSMGADTQYF	TGTGCCAGCAGCTCCATGGGGGCAGATACGCAGTATTTT
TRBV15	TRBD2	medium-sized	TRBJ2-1	CATSPGGGPYNEQFF	TGTGCCACCAGCCCGGGGGGGGGACCCTACAATGAGCAGTTCTTC
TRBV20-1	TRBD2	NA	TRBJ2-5	CSARRLAGQETQYF	TGCAGTGCTAGGAGACTAGCGGGTCAAGAGACCCAGTACTTC
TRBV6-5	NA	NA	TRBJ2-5	CASSPALETQYF	TGTGCCAGCAGTCCCGCCCTAGAGACCCAGTACTTC
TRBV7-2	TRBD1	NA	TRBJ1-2	CASSQGSGTGYGYTF	TGTGCCAGCAGTCAAGGGAGTGGGACAGGGTATGGCTACACCTTC
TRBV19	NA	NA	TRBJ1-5	CASSGTGNQPQHF	TGTGCCAGTAGTGGAACAGGGAATCAGCCCCAGCATTTT
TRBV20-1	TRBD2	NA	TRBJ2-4	CSAGPGLAGRRKNIQYF	TGCAGTGCTGGACCGGGACTAGCGGGGCGGAGGAAAAACATTCAGTACTTC
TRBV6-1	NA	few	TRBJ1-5	CASSPDVGGGYSNQPQHF	TGTGCCAGCAGTCCCGACGTAGGGGGGGGATATAGCAATCAGCCCCAGCATTTT
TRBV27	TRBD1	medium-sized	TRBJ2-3	CASSPYRGADTQYF	TGTGCCAGCAGTCCCTACAGGGGCGCAGATACGCAGTATTTT
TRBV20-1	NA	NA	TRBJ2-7	CSALDSVLYEQYF	TGCAGTGCTCTGGACAGCGTACTCTACGAGCAGTACTTC
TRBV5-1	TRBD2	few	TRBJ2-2	CASSRRSGTSIGSGELFF	TGCGCCAGCAGTCGCCGTTCCGGGACTAGCATTGGGAGCGGGGAGCTGTTTTTT
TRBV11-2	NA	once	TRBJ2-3	CASTARWGTDTQYF	TGTGCCAGCACCGCTCGGTGGGGCACAGATACGCAGTATTTT
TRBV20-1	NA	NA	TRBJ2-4	CSASLGHLAKNIQYF	TGCAGTGCTAGCTTGGGTCATCTAGCCAAAAACATTCAGTACTTC
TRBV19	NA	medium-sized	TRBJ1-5	CASSIVNQPQHF	TGTGCCAGTAGTATCGTCAATCAGCCCCAGCATTTT